This TCR beta chain was sequenced in a study of OX40 agonist ivuxolimab in advanced cancers. Study-level background: Ivuxolimab, which targeted the costimulatory receptor OX40 (CD134), was an agonistic, fully human IgG2 monoclonal antibody. Intravenous ivuxolimab was administered to patients every 2 weeks at six dose levels: 0.01, 0.1, 0.3, 1.5, 3 and 10 mg/kg. Of the roughly 52 dose-escalation patients, hepatocellular carcinoma was present in 19, melanoma in around 15, renal cell carcinoma in 9 and head and neck cancer in 9. In the dose-escalation cohort, approximately 82% of patients were male, and the mean age was approximately 60 years, with a range of about 23 to 90. Patients were allowed to have had prior anti-PD-1, anti-PD-L1 or anti-CTLA-4 therapy, and 40% to 45% of the dose-escalation patients had previously received checkpoint inhibitors. Partial responses occurred in three dose-escalation patients: two with cutaneous melanoma and one with hepatocellular carcinoma. Peripheral TCRbeta sequencing was intended to test whether TCR sequence diversity was altered and clonal T-cell expansion was caused by ivuxolimab. The paper describes the monotherapy dose-escalation part (N of about 52 patients) of the phase I trial of ivuxolimab. General conclusions and limits of the study: The antigen specificity of the peripheral T cells that underwent clonal expansion was not determined. Clonal expansion of both CD4+ and CD8+ blood T cells was observed from baseline to week 6 at doses 0.1 to 3.0 mg/kg. In partial responders in the 0.1-3.0 mg/kg groups, normalized peripheral clonal expansion was found to be among the lowest, especially among CD8+ T cells. Low levels of normalized T-cell clonal expansion were also shown by some nonresponding patients. After ivuxolimab, more expanded clones were found on average in CD8+ T cells than in CD4+ T cells.

The CDR3 runs 13 residues from the cysteine to the phenylalanine. This entry keeps only the CDR3 DNA: 39 bases, framed from base 1. Cut back by 5 bases and 6 bases, the V and J ends lie 13 bases apart. The germline V gene (reference sequence) yields SEHNR for CDR1 and FQNEAQ for CDR2. Remarks on this clone: The clone's antigen remains unknown. It has no much larger one-base neighbor in the sample; base qualities were not kept.

To sequence the TCRbeta CDR3 region, genomic DNA was isolated from the sorted cells. The immunoSEQ Assay was used for sequencing of TCRbeta CDR3 regions. The table was pulled from immuneACCESS by TCRdb, which kept in-frame rearrangements only. Such tables lose some clones; where checked, under half of the loss comes from unresolved V genes, and the rest has no known cause. This sample gives tens of thousands of clones in total; 88% of them show up just once. The ten most abundant clones make up 0.67% of the sample. Patients with autoimmune disease history or receiving systemic immunosuppression were excluded from the trial. Peripheral blood for TCR sequencing was collected from all dose cohorts at baseline, on cycle 4 day 1, and on cycle 7 day 1. Samples were obtained from an open-label, multicenter, first-in-human phase I dose-escalation trial of ivuxolimab. Adults with locally advanced or metastatic head and neck squamous cell, hepatocellular, melanoma or renal cell carcinoma were enrolled in the trial. Before TCR sequencing, CD4+ T cells and CD8+ T cells were sorted from peripheral blood as separate populations.

The sequence links TRBV7-9 to TRBJ1-1; the D gene remains uncertain. This receptor was obtained from an adult with an advanced solid tumor such as melanoma, head and neck, liver or kidney cancer. Material: CD4+ or CD8+ T cells sorted from blood, obtained in a trial of the OX40 agonist ivuxolimab. The bases read TGTGCCAGCAGCCGACACGATCTCGCTGAAGCTTTCTTT. It specifies CASSRHDLAEAFF.